The 16 T cell receptor beta chains below all came from one sample that was sequenced in a study of T cell responses to AZD1222 COVID-19 vaccine. The assay was immunoSEQ multiplex PCR, and TCRdb's table has in-frame clones only and misses some. The sample lists 100,000 to 150,000 clones, 80% to 90% occurring once. The sample in question was peripheral blood, obtained on day 0 of AZD1222 vaccination. Receptors were obtained from an adult in good health.

This clone was counted only a few times. The chain has TRBV7-8 and TRBJ2-7; D is unresolved. V was shortened by 4 bases and J by 4 bases, with 11 bases between the two germline ends. The CDR3 has 13 residues. Germline CDR1 SGHVS, CDR2 FQNEAQ. The CDR3 loop reads CASSSRTRYEQYF. As DNA, the CDR3 is TGTGCCAGCAGCTCCCGGACCCGATACGAGCAGTACTTC.

The rearrangement uses TRBV2 and TRBJ2-7, with 7 bases lining up with TRBD1. The germline V gene has CDR1 SNHLY and CDR2 FYNNEI. With V trimmed by 9 bases and J by 1 base, 9 bases remained unmatched. CDR3 length: 14 residues. The DNA of the CDR3 is TGTGCCAGTAGACAGGGTTACGGGTCCTACGAGCAGTACTTC. It specifies CASRQGYGSYEQYF.

The chain joins TRBV28 to TRBJ2-7; 8 bases match TRBD1. The CDR3 totals 15 residues. The V gene's germline CDR1 is MDHEN and CDR2 SYDVKM. Unmatched junction bases numbered 10, after V lost 7 bases and J lost 2 bases. The CDR3 bases are TGTGCCAGCATCTCGTGGACAGGGCGCCCCTACGAGCAGTACTTC. It translates to CASISWTGRPYEQYF.

The gene calls are TRBV21-1 and TRBJ1-5. TRBV21-1 is assigned pseudogene status. The CDR3 totals 18 residues. The CDR3 DNA is TGTGCCAGCAGCAAACGGGGTAAGTTGGCGTATAGCAATCAGCCCCAGCATTTT. This codes for CASSKRGKLAYSNQPQHF.

V gene TRBV19 combines with J gene TRBJ2-5, with 13 bases aligning to TRBD2. Per the germline V gene, CDR1 is LNHDA and CDR2 is SQIVND (reference sequence). V shed 7 bases and J 7 bases; nucleotides not matched to a gene: 12. CDR3 length equals 16 residues. The CDR3 DNA sequence: TGTGCCAGTACTCCGGGACTAGCGGGACCGGGTGGGACCCAGTACTTC. This sequence encodes CASTPGLAGPGGTQYF.

The chain joins TRBV6-6 to TRBJ1-4, with TRBD1 matching over 8 bases. Germline CDR1 MNHNY, CDR2 SVGAGI (reference sequence). The CDR3 consists of 15 residues. V gave up 2 bases and J gave up 4 bases; unmatched junction bases: 3. The CDR3 coding sequence is TGTGCCAGCAGTTACCCCGACAGGGGTAATGAAAAACTGTTTTTT. Protein sequence: CASSYPDRGNEKLFF.

V is TRBV6-4 and J is TRBJ2-7; 7 nucleotides line up with TRBD2. With V trimmed by 6 bases and J by 4 bases, 12 bases remained unmatched. The CDR3 has 15 residues. The germline gives CDR1 MRHNA, CDR2 SNTAGT. The CDR3 sequence: CASRQFLAVQYEQYF. DNA of the CDR3: TGTGCCAGCAGACAATTTCTAGCGGTTCAATACGAGCAGTACTTC.

The genes are TRBV11-2 and TRBJ2-7, with 8 nucleotides matching TRBD1. This CDR3 is 16 amino acids long. In germline, CDR1 is SGHAT, CDR2 FQNNGV. The trim removed 3 bases at V and 3 bases at J, leaving 10 bases unmatched. CDR3 in DNA: TGTGCCAGCAGCTTTCCCCCCGGCAGGGGGCTCTACGAGCAGTACTTC. It translates to CASSFPPGRGLYEQYF.

This clone was seen more than once but under ten times. The gene calls are TRBV12-2 and TRBJ1-1; the table's TRBD1 call for D was not verified on the DNA. TRBV12-2 is a pseudogene segment. CDR3 length: 17 amino acids. The CDR3 spells CASRSQSRRGPDTEAFF. In nucleotides, the CDR3 is TGTGCAAGTCGCTCCCAATCTCGCAGGGGGCCTGACACTGAAGCTTTCTTT.

V is TRBV20-1 and J is TRBJ2-2, with D maybe TRBD1 (5 bases). This CDR3 comprises 14 residues. Germline-derived CDR1 and CDR2 are DFQATT and SNEGSKA (reference sequence). Trimming left V 3 bases short and J 4 bases short, with 12 bases between. CDR3: CSASRAGPTGELFF. CDR3 nucleotides: TGCAGTGCTAGTCGGGCAGGGCCCACCGGGGAGCTGTTTTTT.

The chain recombines TRBV28 with TRBJ1-2; 9 bases agree with TRBD1. Losses at the gene ends were 4 bases for V and 8 bases for J; bases not matched to a gene: 11. Germline values: CDR1 MDHEN, CDR2 SYDVKM. The CDR3 totals 15 residues. The CDR3 DNA follows: TGTGCCAGCAGTTCAATTACAGGGGGCGCTTGGGGCTACACCTTC. The encoded protein is CASSSITGGAWGYTF.

The rearrangement uses TRBV5-1 and TRBJ1-1, with TRBD1 identical over 8 bases. J lost 5 bases, V lost 5 bases, and 8 bases had no gene match. Germline-derived CDR1 and CDR2 are SGHRS and YFSETQ. The CDR3 runs 14 residues. The DNA of the CDR3 is TGCGCCAGCAGGACCGGGACAGGCGGAACTGAAGCTTTCTTT. This translates into CASRTGTGGTEAFF.

The chain uses TRBV3-1 (or the pseudogene TRBV3-2) and TRBJ2-1; 7 bases map to TRBD2. J was trimmed by 2 bases and V by 6 bases; bases with no gene match: 7. Germline V gene lookup returns CDR1 LGHDT and CDR2 YNNKEL (reference sequence). The CDR3 runs 15 residues. CDR3 DNA sequence: TGTGCCAGCAGTCCCGGACTAGTTACCTACAATGAGCAGTTCTTC. This sequence encodes CASSPGLVTYNEQFF.

This clone was recorded only once. This chain uses TRBV28 with TRBJ1-1; D is uncertain. The CDR3 runs 16 residues. Trimming took 10 bases from V and 1 from J, leaving 22 bases between them. Per germline, CDR1 MDHEN and CDR2 SYDVKM. CDR3: CATHSRSRSGNTEAFF. In DNA form, the CDR3 reads TGTGCCACACACTCCCGTAGCCGTTCAGGGAACACTGAAGCTTTCTTT.

The V gene is TRBV18, the J gene TRBJ2-7; 8 positions agree with TRBD1. The CDR3 consists of 15 residues. Germline V gene sequence: CDR1 KGHSH, CDR2 LQKENI. V was pared by 0 bases and J by 5 bases, with 6 bases of the junction left unmatched. CDR3: CASSPPTGQGNEQYF. The CDR3 DNA is TGTGCCAGCTCACCACCGACCGGACAGGGTAACGAGCAGTACTTC.

Worth noting for this clone: Other DNA sequences in the same sample also yield this CDR3. The genes are TRBV7-2 and TRBJ2-1; TRBD1 might be the D (5 bases). Germline lookup yields CDR1 SGHTA and CDR2 FQGNSA. Between the trimmed V and J ends, which lost 4 bases and 2 bases, there was a span of 12 bases. CDR3 length: 15 amino acids. This chain's CDR3 is CASSSTSGPYNEQFF. CDR3 DNA: TGTGCCAGCAGCTCCACATCAGGGCCCTACAATGAGCAGTTCTTC.